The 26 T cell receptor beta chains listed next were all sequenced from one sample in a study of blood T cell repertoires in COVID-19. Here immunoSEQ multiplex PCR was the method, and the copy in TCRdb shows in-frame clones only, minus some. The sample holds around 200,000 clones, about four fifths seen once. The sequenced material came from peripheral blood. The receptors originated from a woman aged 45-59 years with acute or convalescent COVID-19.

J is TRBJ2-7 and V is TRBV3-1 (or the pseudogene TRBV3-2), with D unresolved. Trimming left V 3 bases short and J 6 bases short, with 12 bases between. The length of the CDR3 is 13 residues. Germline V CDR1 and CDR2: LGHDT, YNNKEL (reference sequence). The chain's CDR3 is CASSHPMSSEQYF. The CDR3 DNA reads TGTGCCAGCAGCCACCCCATGTCGAGCGAGCAGTACTTC.

CDR3 nucleotides: TGTGCCAGCAGCCTGGGACAGGGGGCGAATGAGCAGTTCTTC. It translates to CASSLGQGANEQFF. This rearrangement joins TRBV7-6 to TRBJ2-1; 12 nucleotides match TRBD1. V was clipped by 5 bases and J by 7 bases; unmatched bases: 3. This CDR3 comprises 14 residues. Germline CDR1 reads SGHVS; CDR2 reads FNYEAQ.

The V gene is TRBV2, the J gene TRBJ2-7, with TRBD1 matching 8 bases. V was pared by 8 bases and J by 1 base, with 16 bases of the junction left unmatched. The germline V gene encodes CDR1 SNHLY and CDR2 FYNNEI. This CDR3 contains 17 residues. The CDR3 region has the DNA TGTGCCAGCTCGGCAGGACCGGGACAGGCAACTTCCTACGAGCAGTACTTC. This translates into CASSAGPGQATSYEQYF.

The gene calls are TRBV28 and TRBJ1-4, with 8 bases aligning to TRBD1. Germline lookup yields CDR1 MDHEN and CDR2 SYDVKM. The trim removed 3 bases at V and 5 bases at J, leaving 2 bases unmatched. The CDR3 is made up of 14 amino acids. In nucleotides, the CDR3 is TGTGCCAGCAGTTTGGGGGACAGGAATGAAAAACTGTTTTTT. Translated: CASSLGDRNEKLFF.

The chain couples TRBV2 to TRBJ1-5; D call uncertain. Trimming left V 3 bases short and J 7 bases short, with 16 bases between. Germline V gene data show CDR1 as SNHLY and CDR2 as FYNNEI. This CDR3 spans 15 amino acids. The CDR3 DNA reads TGTGCCAGCAGTGAGTCGGGTACTATAGGACAGCCCCAGCATTTT. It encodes CASSESGTIGQPQHF.

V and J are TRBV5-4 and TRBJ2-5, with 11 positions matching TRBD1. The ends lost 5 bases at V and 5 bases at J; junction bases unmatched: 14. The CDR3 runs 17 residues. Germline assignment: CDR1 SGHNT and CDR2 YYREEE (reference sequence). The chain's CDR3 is CASSNPGQGVYRETQYF. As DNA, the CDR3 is TGTGCCAGCAGTAACCCGGGACAGGGGGTGTATAGGGAGACCCAGTACTTC.

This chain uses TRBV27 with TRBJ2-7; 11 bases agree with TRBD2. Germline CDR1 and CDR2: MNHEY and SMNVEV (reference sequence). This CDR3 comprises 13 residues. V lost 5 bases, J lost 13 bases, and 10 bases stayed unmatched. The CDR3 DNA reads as TGTGCCAGCAGTGGGCCGGGACTAGCGGCCCTTTACTTC. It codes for CASSGPGLAALYF.

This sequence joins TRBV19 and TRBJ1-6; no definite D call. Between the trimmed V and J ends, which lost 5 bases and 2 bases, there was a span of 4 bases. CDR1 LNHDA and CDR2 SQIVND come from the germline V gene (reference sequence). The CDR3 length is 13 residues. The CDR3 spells CASSDTYNSPLHF. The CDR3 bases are TGTGCCAGTAGTGACACCTATAATTCACCCCTCCACTTT. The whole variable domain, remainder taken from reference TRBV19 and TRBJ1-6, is DGGITQSPKYLFRKEGQNVTLSCEQNLNHDAMYWYRQDPGQGLRLIYYSQIVNDFQKGDIAEGYSVSREKKESFPLTVTSAQKNPTAFYLCASSDTYNSPLHFGNGTRLTVT.

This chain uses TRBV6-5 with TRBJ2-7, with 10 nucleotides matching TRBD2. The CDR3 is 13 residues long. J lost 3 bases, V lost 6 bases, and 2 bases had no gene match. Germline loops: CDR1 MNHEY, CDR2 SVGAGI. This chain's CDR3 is CASSRTSGYEQYF. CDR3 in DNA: TGTGCCAGCAGCCGGACTAGCGGCTACGAGCAGTACTTC.

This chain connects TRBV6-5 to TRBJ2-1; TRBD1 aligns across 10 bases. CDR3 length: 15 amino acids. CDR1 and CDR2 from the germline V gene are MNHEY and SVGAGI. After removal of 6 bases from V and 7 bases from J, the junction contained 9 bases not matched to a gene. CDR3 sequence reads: CASSLDRGRVNEQFF. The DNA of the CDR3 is TGTGCCAGCAGCTTGGACAGGGGGAGAGTAAATGAGCAGTTCTTC.

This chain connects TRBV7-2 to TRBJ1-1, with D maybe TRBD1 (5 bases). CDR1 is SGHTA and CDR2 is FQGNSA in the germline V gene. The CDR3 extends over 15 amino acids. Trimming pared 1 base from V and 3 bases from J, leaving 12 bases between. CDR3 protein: CASSLGGLKDTEAFF. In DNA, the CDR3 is TGTGCCAGCAGCTTAGGGGGCCTTAAAGACACTGAAGCTTTCTTT. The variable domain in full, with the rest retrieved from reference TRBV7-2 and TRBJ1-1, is GAGVSQSPSNKVTEKGKDVELRCDPISGHTALYWYRQSLGQGLEFLIYFQGNSAPDKSGLPSDRFSAERTGGSVSTLTIQRTQQEDSAVYLCASSLGGLKDTEAFFGQGTRLTVV.

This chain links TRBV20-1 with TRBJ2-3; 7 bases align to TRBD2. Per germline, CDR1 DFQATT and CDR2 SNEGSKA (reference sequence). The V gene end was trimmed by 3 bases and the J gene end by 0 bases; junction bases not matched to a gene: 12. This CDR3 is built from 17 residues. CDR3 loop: CSASPAGRISSTDTQYF. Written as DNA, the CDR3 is TGCAGTGCTAGTCCAGCGGGAAGGATTTCTAGCACAGATACGCAGTATTTT.

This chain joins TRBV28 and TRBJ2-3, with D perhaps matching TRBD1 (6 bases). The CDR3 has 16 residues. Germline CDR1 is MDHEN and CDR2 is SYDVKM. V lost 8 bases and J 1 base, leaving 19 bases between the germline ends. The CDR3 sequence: CASGLLQGPGTDTQYF. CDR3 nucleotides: TGTGCCAGCGGCCTCCTTCAGGGGCCCGGCACAGATACGCAGTATTTT.

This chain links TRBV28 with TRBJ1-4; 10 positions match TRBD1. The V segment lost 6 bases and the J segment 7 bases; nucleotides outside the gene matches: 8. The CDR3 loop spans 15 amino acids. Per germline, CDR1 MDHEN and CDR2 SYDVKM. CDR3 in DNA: TGTGCCAGCAGCATGGTATGGACAGGGGGTGAAAAACTGTTTTTT. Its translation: CASSMVWTGGEKLFF. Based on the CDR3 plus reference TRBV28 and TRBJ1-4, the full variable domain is DVKVTQSSRYLVKRTGEKVFLECVQDMDHENMFWYRQDPGLGLRLIYFSYDVKMKEKGDIPEGYSVSREKKERFSLILESASTNQTSMYLCASSMVWTGGEKLFFGSGTQLSVL.

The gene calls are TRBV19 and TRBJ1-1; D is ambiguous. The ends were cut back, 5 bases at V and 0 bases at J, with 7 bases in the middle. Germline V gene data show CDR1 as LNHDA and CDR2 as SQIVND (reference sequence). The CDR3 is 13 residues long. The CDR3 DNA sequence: TGTGCCAGTAGTTTCCAGGTGAACACTGAAGCTTTCTTT. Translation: CASSFQVNTEAFF.

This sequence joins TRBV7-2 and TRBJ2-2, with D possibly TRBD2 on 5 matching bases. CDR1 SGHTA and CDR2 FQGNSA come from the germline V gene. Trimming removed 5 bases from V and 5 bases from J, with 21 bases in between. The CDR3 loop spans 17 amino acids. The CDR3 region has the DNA TGTGCCAGCAGCCCCTGGGCAGCGGTCGCGGGTACCGGGGAGCTGTTTTTT. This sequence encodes CASSPWAAVAGTGELFF.

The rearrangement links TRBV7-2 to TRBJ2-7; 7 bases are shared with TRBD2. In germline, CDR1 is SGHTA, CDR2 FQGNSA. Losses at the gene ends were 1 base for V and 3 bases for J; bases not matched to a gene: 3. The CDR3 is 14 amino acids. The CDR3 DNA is TGTGCCAGCAGCTTAGGCAGGGACTACTACGAGCAGTACTTC. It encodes CASSLGRDYYEQYF.

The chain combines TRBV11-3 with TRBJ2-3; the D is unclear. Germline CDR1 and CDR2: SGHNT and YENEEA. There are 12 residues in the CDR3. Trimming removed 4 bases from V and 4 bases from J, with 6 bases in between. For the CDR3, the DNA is TGTGCCAGCAGCTCCTCGTCAGATACGCAGTATTTT. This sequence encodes CASSSSSDTQYF.

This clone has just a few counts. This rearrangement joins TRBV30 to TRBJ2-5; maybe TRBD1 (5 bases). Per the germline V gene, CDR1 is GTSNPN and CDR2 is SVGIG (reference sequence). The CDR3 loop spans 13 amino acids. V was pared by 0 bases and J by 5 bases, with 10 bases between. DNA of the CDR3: TGTGCCTGGAGTGTAAAGGGGATGGAGACCCAGTACTTC. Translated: CAWSVKGMETQYF.

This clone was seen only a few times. DNA for the CDR3: TGTGCCTGTGGGGAGTACAATCAGCCCCAGCATTTT. It specifies CACGEYNQPQHF. The chain joins TRBV19 to TRBJ1-5; D remains ambiguous. CDR1 is LNHDA, CDR2 SQIVND, per germline (reference sequence). The CDR3 is 12 amino acids. V lost 11 bases to trimming and J lost 3 bases, with 11 bases between them.

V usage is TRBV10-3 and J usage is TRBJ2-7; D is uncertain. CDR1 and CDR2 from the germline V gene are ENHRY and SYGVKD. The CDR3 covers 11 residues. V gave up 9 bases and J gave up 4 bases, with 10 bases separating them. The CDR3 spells CAIAAEYEQYF. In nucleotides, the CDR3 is TGTGCCATAGCCGCTGAGTACGAGCAGTACTTC.

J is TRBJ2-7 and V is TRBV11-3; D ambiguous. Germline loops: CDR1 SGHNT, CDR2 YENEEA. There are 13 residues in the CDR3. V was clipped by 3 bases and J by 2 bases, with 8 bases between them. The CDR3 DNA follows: TGTGCCAGCAGCTTGAACGGAGCCTACGAGCAGTACTTC. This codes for CASSLNGAYEQYF.

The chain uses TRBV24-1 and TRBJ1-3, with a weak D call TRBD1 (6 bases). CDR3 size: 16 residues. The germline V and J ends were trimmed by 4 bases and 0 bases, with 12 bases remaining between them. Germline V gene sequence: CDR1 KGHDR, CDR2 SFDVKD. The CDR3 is CATSDPTGSSGNTIYF. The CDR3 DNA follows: TGTGCCACCAGTGACCCAACAGGGAGCTCTGGAAACACCATATATTTT.

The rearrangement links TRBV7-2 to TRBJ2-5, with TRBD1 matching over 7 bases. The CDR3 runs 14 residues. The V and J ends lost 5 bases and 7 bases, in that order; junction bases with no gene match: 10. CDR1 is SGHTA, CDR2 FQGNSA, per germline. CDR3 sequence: CASSQGVSAPTQYF. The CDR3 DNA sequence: TGTGCCAGCAGCCAGGGGGTCTCCGCTCCGACCCAGTACTTC.

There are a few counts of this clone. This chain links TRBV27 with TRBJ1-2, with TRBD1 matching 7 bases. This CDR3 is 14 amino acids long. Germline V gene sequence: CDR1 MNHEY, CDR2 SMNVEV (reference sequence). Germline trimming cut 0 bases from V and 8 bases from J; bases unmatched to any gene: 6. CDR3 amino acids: CASSLSKGAGGYTF. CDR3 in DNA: TGTGCCAGCAGTTTATCGAAGGGGGCCGGAGGCTACACCTTC.

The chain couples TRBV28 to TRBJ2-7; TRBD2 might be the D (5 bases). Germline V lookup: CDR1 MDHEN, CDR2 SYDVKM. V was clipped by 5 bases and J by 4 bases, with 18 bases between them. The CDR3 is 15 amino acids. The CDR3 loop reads CASSRPGSRAYEQYF. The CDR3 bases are TGTGCCAGCAGTCGTCCGGGATCGAGAGCATACGAGCAGTACTTC.